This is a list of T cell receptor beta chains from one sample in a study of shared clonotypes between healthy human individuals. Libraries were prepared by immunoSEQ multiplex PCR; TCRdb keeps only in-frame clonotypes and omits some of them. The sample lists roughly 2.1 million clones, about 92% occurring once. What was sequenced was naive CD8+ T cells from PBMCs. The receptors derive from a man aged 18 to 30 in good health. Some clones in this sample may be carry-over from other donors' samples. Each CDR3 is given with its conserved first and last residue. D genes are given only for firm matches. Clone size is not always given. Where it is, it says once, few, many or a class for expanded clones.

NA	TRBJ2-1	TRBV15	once	TGTGCCACCGGGGCCGGGAAGCACAATGAGCAGTTCTTC	CATGAGKHNEQFF
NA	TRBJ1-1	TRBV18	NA	TGTGCCAGCTCACCAGCTTTAGAGGGTATTAACACTGAAGCTTTCTTT	CASSPALEGINTEAFF
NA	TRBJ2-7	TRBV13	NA	TGTGCCAGCAGCTCGGGCATTGTAGTCTACGAGCAGTACTTC	CASSSGIVVYEQYF
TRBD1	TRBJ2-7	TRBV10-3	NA	TGTGCCATCAGTGGACAGGGCGAAGATTACTACGAGCAGTACTTC	CAISGQGEDYYEQYF
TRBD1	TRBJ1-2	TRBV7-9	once	TGTGCCAGCAGCTTAGACGACAGGGGGCCGAATGGCTACACCTTC	CASSLDDRGPNGYTF
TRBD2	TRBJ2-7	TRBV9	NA	TGTGCCAGCAGCGTAGGCGGGAGAGATTGGGGCGAGCAGTACTTC	CASSVGGRDWGEQYF
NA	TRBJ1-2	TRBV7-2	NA	TGTGCCAGCAGCTTAGGGGTTAACTATGGCTACACCTTC	CASSLGVNYGYTF
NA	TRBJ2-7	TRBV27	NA	TGTGCCAGCAGTTCCATCCGTGACAGTTCCTACGAGCAGTACTTC	CASSSIRDSSYEQYF
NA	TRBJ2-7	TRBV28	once	TGTGCCAGCAGTTTGCAATTTACAGGAGCCTACGAGCAGTACTTC	CASSLQFTGAYEQYF
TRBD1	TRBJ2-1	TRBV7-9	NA	TGTGCCAGCAGGACGCGGACAGGGGAGCACAATGAGCAGTTCTTC	CASRTRTGEHNEQFF
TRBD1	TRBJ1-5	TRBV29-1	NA	TGCAGCGCCAAGACAGGGGGCGGTCAGCCCCAGCATTTT	CSAKTGGGQPQHF
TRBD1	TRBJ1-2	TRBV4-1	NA	TGCGCCAGCAGCCAAGCCAGGGGGCATGCTGGCTACACCTTC	CASSQARGHAGYTF
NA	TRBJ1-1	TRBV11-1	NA	TGTGCCAGCAGCCCGCGCGGGGGCGGGTTGAGCGGGACTTTCTTT	CASSPRGGGLSGTFF
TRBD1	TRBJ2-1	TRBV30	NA	TGTGCCTGGAGTGTTGGAAGGGGGCTTAATGAGCAGTTCTTC	CAWSVGRGLNEQFF
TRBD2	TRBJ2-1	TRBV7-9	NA	TGTGCCAGCAGCGGCGGGACTAGCCGTTACAATGAGCAGTTCTTC	CASSGGTSRYNEQFF
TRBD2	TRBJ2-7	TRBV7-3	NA	TGTGCCAGCAGCTTAGCGGGACTAGCGGAAAGCTCCTACGAGCAGTACTTC	CASSLAGLAESSYEQYF
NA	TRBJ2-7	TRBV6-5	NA	TGTGCCAGCAGTTACTCTACTCCCAGGACCTACGAGCAGTACTTC	CASSYSTPRTYEQYF
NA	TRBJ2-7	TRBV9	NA	TGTGCCAGCAGCCCTTTGGGGGTGAGGTGGGACGAGCAGTACTTC	CASSPLGVRWDEQYF
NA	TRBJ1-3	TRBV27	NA	TGTGCCAGCAGTTTATCCAGAACTGGAAACACCATATATTTT	CASSLSRTGNTIYF
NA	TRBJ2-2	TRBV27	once	TGTGCCAGCAGTTTATCGGTTAACACCGGGGAGCTGTTTTTT	CASSLSVNTGELFF
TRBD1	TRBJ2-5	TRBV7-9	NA	TGTGCCAGCAGTCGACAGGGGTCCCAAGAGACCCAGTACTTC	CASSRQGSQETQYF
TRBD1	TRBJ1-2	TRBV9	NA	TGTGCCAGCAGCGGTGACAGGGTTGAGGGCTACACCTTC	CASSGDRVEGYTF
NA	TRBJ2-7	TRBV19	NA	TGTGCCAGTAGTATAGATGGGGAAGCCAACGAGCAGTACTTC	CASSIDGEANEQYF
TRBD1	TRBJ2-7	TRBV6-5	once	TGTGCCAGCAGCCGAGGACAGGGCCCCTCCTACGAGCAGTACTTC	CASSRGQGPSYEQYF
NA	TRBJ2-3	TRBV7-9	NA	TGTGCCAGCAGCCGGGACGTCGCCTGGGGCGGCAACACAGATACGCAGTATTTT	CASSRDVAWGGNTDTQYF
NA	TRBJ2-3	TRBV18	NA	TGTGCCAGCTCACCGGGTGGGCCTAGCACAGATACGCAGTATTTT	CASSPGGPSTDTQYF
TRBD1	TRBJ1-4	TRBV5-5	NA	TGTGCCAGCAGCCCAGACAGGGTCTCAAATGAAAAACTGTTTTTT	CASSPDRVSNEKLFF
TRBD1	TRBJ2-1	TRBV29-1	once	TGCAGCGTAATTGCAGGCCCCGGGACAGTGCACAATGAGCAGTTCTTC	CSVIAGPGTVHNEQFF
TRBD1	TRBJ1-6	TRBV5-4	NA	TGTGCCAGCAGCATCCAGGGGGCAGGGACCTATAATTCACCCCTCCACTTT	CASSIQGAGTYNSPLHF